The 8 T cell receptor beta chains below were found in one sample sequenced in a study of blood T cell repertoires in COVID-19. Assay used: immunoSEQ multiplex PCR; TCRdb lists only in-frame clones, some missing. There are about 200,000 clones in the sample; around 86% occur only once, and approximately 5.2% lies in the top ten. Sequences were obtained from peripheral blood. These receptors came from a woman in her sixties or seventies with COVID-19, enrolled during active disease.

The rearrangement uses TRBV9 and TRBJ2-1, with 10 bases that match TRBD2. The CDR3 totals 16 residues. V lost 2 bases to trimming and J lost 9 bases; unmatched junction nucleotides: 11. Per the germline V gene, CDR1 is SGDLS and CDR2 is YYNGEE. The CDR3 loop is CASSVRHTSGVGEQFF. CDR3 bases: TGTGCCAGCAGCGTCCGGCATACTAGCGGGGTGGGTGAGCAGTTCTTC.

CDR3 region: CASSRNRGGRTEAFF. CDR3 sequence (DNA): TGTGCCAGCAGTCGTAACAGGGGGGGACGTACTGAAGCTTTCTTT. This chain connects TRBV28 to TRBJ1-1; 8 nucleotides match TRBD1. This CDR3 is built from 15 residues. Germline CDR1 is MDHEN and CDR2 is SYDVKM. Trimming at V came to 5 bases and at J to 5 bases, leaving 10 bases not matched to a gene.

This chain uses TRBV19 with TRBJ1-6; a weak D match, TRBD1 (5 bases). Germline lookup yields CDR1 LNHDA and CDR2 SQIVND (reference sequence). This CDR3 is built from 14 residues. Trimming left V 6 bases short and J 8 bases short, with 14 bases between. The CDR3 region has the DNA TGTGCCAGTAGCTCAGGCAGGGTGGATTCACCCCTCCACTTT. Protein product: CASSSGRVDSPLHF. Filled out from reference TRBV19 and TRBJ1-6, the complete variable domain reads DGGITQSPKYLFRKEGQNVTLSCEQNLNHDAMYWYRQDPGQGLRLIYYSQIVNDFQKGDIAEGYSVSREKKESFPLTVTSAQKNPTAFYLCASSSGRVDSPLHFGNGTRLTVT.

The chain links TRBV28 to TRBJ2-3, with no clear D. The V end lost 4 bases, the J end lost 2 bases, and 4 bases lay between the germline ends. CDR1 is MDHEN and CDR2 is SYDVKM in the germline V gene. There are 12 residues in the CDR3. In nucleotides, the CDR3 is TGTGCCAGCAGTTCTAACACAGATACGCAGTATTTT. Amino acids: CASSSNTDTQYF.

The chain has TRBV6-5 and TRBJ2-6, with TRBD1 as a possible D gene (5 bases). V was shortened by 4 bases and J by 7 bases, with 14 bases between the two germline ends. Germline V gene lookup returns CDR1 MNHEY and CDR2 SVGAGI. CDR3 size: 15 residues. CDR3 sequence reads: CASSFREYGANVLTF. The CDR3 DNA reads TGTGCCAGCAGTTTCAGGGAATACGGTGCCAACGTCCTGACTTTC.

Here the CDR3 DNA reads TGTGCCAGCAGCTATCTTACAGACAGGGACTATGGCTACACCTTC. Amino acids: CASSYLTDRDYGYTF. The chain is built from TRBV7-2 and TRBJ1-2, with 7 bases identical to TRBD1. The germline V gene encodes CDR1 SGHTA and CDR2 FQGNSA. The CDR3 spans 15 residues. The junction had 8 bases not matched to a gene; V was cut back by 4 bases and J by 3 bases.

CDR3 sequence reads: CATSDSAGGLEQYF. The CDR3, as DNA: TGTGCCACCAGTGATTCGGCTGGCGGGCTCGAGCAGTACTTC. The rearrangement links TRBV24-1 to TRBJ2-7, with D possibly TRBD2 on 5 matching bases. V lost 2 bases and J 6 bases, leaving 13 bases between the germline ends. The CDR3 loop spans 14 amino acids. Germline CDR1 and CDR2: KGHDR and SFDVKD.

The rearrangement uses TRBV7-2 and TRBJ2-7; perhaps TRBD2 as D (6 bases). The CDR3 has 17 amino acids. Germline-derived CDR1 and CDR2 are SGHTA and FQGNSA. The ends were cut back, 2 bases at V and 2 bases at J, with 19 bases in the middle. The CDR3 DNA reads TGTGCCAGCAGCTTATCCGGAACGGCTAGCGACCCCTACGAGCAGTACTTC. This encodes CASSLSGTASDPYEQYF.